The 5 T cell receptor beta chains given below trace back to one sample, sequenced in a study of cytomegalovirus exposure and HLA in healthy donors. Primers for the PCR totalled 60 Vbeta and 13 Jbeta. TCRdb's table, derived via immunoSEQ multiplex PCR, lists solely in-frame clones and lacks some. Counted here are some 96,000 clones, 76% occurring once; the ten biggest clones make up about 2%. The specimen sequenced was PBMCs. These TCRs come from a middle-aged man in good health and CMV-seronegative.

In this sample, this clone turned up a few times. The chain combines TRBV4-3 with TRBJ2-1, with D possibly being TRBD1 (6 bases). The V end lost 4 bases, the J end lost 0 bases, and 19 bases lay between the germline ends. The CDR3 has 18 residues. The germline V gene encodes CDR1 LGHNA and CDR2 YSLEER. The CDR3, as DNA: TGCGCCAGCAGCCGGGGTCCACAGGGAGTAAGCTCCTACAATGAGCAGTTCTTC. This codes for CASSRGPQGVSSYNEQFF.

The CDR3 DNA reads as TGTGCCAGCAGCCGCGTCGCGGAGCAGTACTTC. Its protein product is CASSRVAEQYF. The chain joins TRBV5-8 to TRBJ2-5; the D is unclear. V lost 4 bases and J 11 bases, leaving 12 bases between the germline ends. The germline V gene encodes CDR1 SGHTS and CDR2 YDEGEE. This CDR3 region has 11 residues.

V and J are TRBV4-3 and TRBJ2-1; 9 bases line up with TRBD2. The CDR3 runs 15 residues. V shed 5 bases and J 16 bases; nucleotides not matched to a gene: 18. Germline V gene sequence: CDR1 LGHNA, CDR2 YSLEER. CDR3 DNA sequence: TGCGCCAGCAGCTGGACTAGCGACCCTACAATGAGTTTATTCTTC. Amino acid sequence: CASSWTSDPTMSLFF.

Concerning this clone itself: Other DNA sequences from this sample encode an identical CDR3 as well. The chain is built from TRBV28 and TRBJ1-5; D unresolved. CDR3 length equals 11 residues. The V end lost 5 bases, the J end lost 4 bases, and 3 bases lay between the germline ends. Germline values: CDR1 MDHEN, CDR2 SYDVKM. CDR3 protein: CASSLNQPQHF. The CDR3 DNA is TGTGCCAGCAGTCTAAATCAGCCCCAGCATTTT.

The chain recombines TRBV9 with TRBJ2-3; TRBD2 matches at 9 bases. The germline CDR1 and CDR2 sequences are SGDLS and YYNGEE. J was trimmed by 0 bases and V by 6 bases; bases with no gene match: 5. The length of the CDR3 is 15 residues. The CDR3 DNA reads TGTGCCAGCAACATAGCGGGGGTTAGCACAGATACGCAGTATTTT. Amino acids: CASNIAGVSTDTQYF.